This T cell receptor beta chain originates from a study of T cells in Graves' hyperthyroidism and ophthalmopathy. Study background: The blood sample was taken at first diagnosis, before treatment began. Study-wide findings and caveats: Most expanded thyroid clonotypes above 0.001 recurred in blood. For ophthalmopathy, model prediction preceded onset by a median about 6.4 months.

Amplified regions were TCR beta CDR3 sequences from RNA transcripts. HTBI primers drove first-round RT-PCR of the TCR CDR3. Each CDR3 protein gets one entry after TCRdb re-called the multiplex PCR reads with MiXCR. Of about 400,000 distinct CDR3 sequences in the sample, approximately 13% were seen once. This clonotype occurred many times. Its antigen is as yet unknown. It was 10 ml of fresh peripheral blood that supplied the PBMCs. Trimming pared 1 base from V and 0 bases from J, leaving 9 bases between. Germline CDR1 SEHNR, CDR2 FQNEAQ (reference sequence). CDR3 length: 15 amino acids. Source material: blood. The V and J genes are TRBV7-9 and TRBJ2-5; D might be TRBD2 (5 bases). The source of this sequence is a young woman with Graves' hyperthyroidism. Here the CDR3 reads CASSLGGYYQETQYF. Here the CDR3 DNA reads TGTGCCAGCAGCTTAGGAGGGTATTACCAAGAGACCCAGTACTTC.